The next 5 T cell receptor beta chains were all read from a single sample in a study of blood T cell repertoires in COVID-19. Measured with immunoSEQ multiplex PCR; TCRdb has only the in-frame clones, and not every one. The sample carries 200,000 or so clones, under 90% recorded once. Sequences were obtained from peripheral blood. Source of these receptors: a man aged 60 to 69 who had recovered from COVID-19.

V is TRBV6-4 and J is TRBJ2-3, with D maybe TRBD1 (5 bases). The CDR3 is made up of 14 amino acids. Trimming shortened V by 4 bases and J by 1 base, and 9 bases separated the two germline ends. The V gene's germline CDR1 is MRHNA and CDR2 SNTAGT. The DNA of the CDR3 is TGTGCCAGCAGTGCAGGGATAGGCACAGATACGCAGTATTTT. It yields the protein CASSAGIGTDTQYF.

The J gene is TRBJ1-2, the V gene TRBV27, with 8 bases lining up with TRBD1. Trimming cost V 8 bases and J 7 bases; bases outside gene matches: 15. Germline V gene data show CDR1 as MNHEY and CDR2 as SMNVEV (reference sequence). This CDR3 is built from 15 residues. CDR3 nucleotide sequence: TGTGCCAGCTCTCCGATCGGGCAGGGGGCGACTGGCTACACCTTC. Translated, it gives CASSPIGQGATGYTF.

The chain recombines TRBV5-1 with TRBJ2-1; 9 positions agree with TRBD1. The J segment lost 4 bases and the V segment lost 4 bases, leaving 6 bases of the junction unmatched. Germline V gene data show CDR1 as SGHRS and CDR2 as YFSETQ. CDR3 size: 15 residues. Here the CDR3 DNA reads TGCGCCAGCAGCCCCGGGACAGGGTCATACAATGAGCAGTTCTTC. Protein sequence: CASSPGTGSYNEQFF.

This rearrangement joins TRBV27 to TRBJ1-2, with 7 nucleotides matching TRBD1. Looked up from germline, CDR1 is MNHEY and CDR2 is SMNVEV (reference sequence). This CDR3 has 14 residues. J gave up 5 bases and V 7 bases, and 10 bases lay outside the gene matches. CDR3 loop: CASKVRDRVYGYTF. CDR3 sequence (DNA): TGTGCCAGCAAAGTTCGAGACAGGGTATATGGCTACACCTTC.

This chain links TRBV4-3 with TRBJ2-3; D is possibly TRBD2 (6 bases). CDR3 length: 15 amino acids. Trimming stripped 7 bases from V and 3 bases from J, with 17 bases between. Germline V lookup: CDR1 LGHNA, CDR2 YSLEER. As DNA, the CDR3 is TGCGCCAGCATAAGGCGGGACCCTGGGACAGATACGCAGTATTTT. Translating gives CASIRRDPGTDTQYF.